The 3 T cell receptor beta chains listed next were all sequenced from one sample in a study of CD8 T cells in Susac syndrome. Random hexamers were used to reverse transcribe an amount of roughly 0.45 to 1 ug RNA. A single record per CDR3 protein comes from TCRdb applying MiXCR to the immunoSEQ multiplex PCR reads. The sample includes about 300,000 distinct CDR3 sequences, 85% of them seen just once. Sequenced input: CD8+ T cells from PBMCs. These receptors all stem from a human donor with multiple sclerosis.

This chain connects TRBV4-3 to TRBJ2-6; no definite D call. This CDR3 is 18 amino acids long. V was clipped by 0 bases and J by 2 bases, with 14 bases between them. Germline V gives CDR1 LGHNA, CDR2 YSLEER. The CDR3 bases are TGCGCCAGCAGCCAAGATAGTGGATATCTCCCTGGGGCCAACGTCCTGACTTTC. Protein product: CASSQDSGYLPGANVLTF.

The rearrangement joins TRBV19 to TRBJ2-7, with 7 bases that match TRBD1. CDR3 length equals 16 residues. Trimming cost V 0 bases and J 0 bases; bases outside gene matches: 5. Germline V gene sequence: CDR1 LNHDA, CDR2 SQIVND (reference sequence). CDR3 sequence (DNA): TGTGCCAGTAGTATAGACCTGGACAGGCCCTCCTACGAGCAGTACTTC. Protein sequence: CASSIDLDRPSYEQYF. The full variable domain, with the rest looked up from reference TRBV19 and TRBJ2-7, is DGGITQSPKYLFRKEGQNVTLSCEQNLNHDAMYWYRQDPGQGLRLIYYSQIVNDFQKGDIAEGYSVSREKKESFPLTVTSAQKNPTAFYLCASSIDLDRPSYEQYFGPGTRLTVT.

Only a few counts were recorded for this clonotype. CDR3 sequence (DNA): TGTGCCAGCTACCGTGGGTGGTCGAGCACTGAAGCTTTCTTT. This translates into CASYRGWSSTEAFF. The rearrangement joins TRBV7-8 to TRBJ1-1; D is unresolved. Trimming removed 8 bases at V and 4 bases at J, with 17 bases between. This CDR3 region has 14 residues. Germline V gene sequence: CDR1 SGHVS, CDR2 FQNEAQ.